The following is a T cell receptor (beta chain) sequence with its context. What it binds is unknown. The data are from a study of Graves' ophthalmopathy and Graves' hyperthyroidism. With a duration under 3 months, ophthalmopathy in the donors showed moderate-to-severe activity, CAS ≥3 and NOSPECS ≥4. The authors isolated PBMCs from around 9.8 ml of fresh peripheral blood. Regarding the study as a whole: Prediction of ophthalmopathy progression reached around 70% sensitivity and under 80% specificity. Appearing in blood as well were most expanded thyroid clonotypes above 0.001 frequency.

RNA transcripts were the template, and TCR beta CDR3 regions were amplified from them. HTBI primers were used in a first-round RT-PCR, which preceded a second-round multiplex PCR. Each CDR3 protein gets one entry after TCRdb re-called the multiplex PCR reads with MiXCR. In the table there are 150,000 to 200,000 distinct CDR3 sequences, 35% to 45% of which are singletons. This CDR3 region has 15 residues. Germline V gene data show CDR1 as MNHNS and CDR2 as SASEGT. J lost 5 bases, V lost 6 bases, and 4 bases had no gene match. The chain combines TRBV6-1 with TRBJ1-6; TRBD1 matches at 10 bases. The sequence derives from a man aged 25 to 40 with Graves' ophthalmopathy. The specimen sequenced was peripheral blood. The CDR3 nucleotides read TGTGCCAGCAGGGGACAGGGGTCGCATAATTCACCCCTCCACTTT. Protein sequence: CASRGQGSHNSPLHF.